The T cell receptor beta chain under discussion was sequenced for a study of STAT5B mutations in CD4+ large granular lymphocyte leukemia. CDR3 size: 16 residues. The germline V gene has CDR1 SGHTA and CDR2 FQGNSA. Trimming cost V 1 base and J 4 bases; bases outside gene matches: 2. Profiling relied on immunoSEQ multiplex PCR, and the TCRdb table lists in-frame clones only, not all of them. The profile shows about 40,000 clones, about four fifths of them singletons. J is TRBJ2-5 and V is TRBV7-2; 14 bases are shared with TRBD2. The sample consisted of CD4+ T cells from blood buffy coats. The receptor comes from a human donor in good health. The DNA for the CDR3 is TGTGCCAGCAGCTTAGTGGGACTAGCGGGAGTAGAGACCCAGTACTTC. It specifies CASSLVGLAGVETQYF.